This TCR beta chain was identified during a study of blood T cell repertoires in COVID-19. Whole-study context: Italy, Spain and the United States were the sources of the convalescent and acute COVID-19 samples. From T cells, B-cell-depleted T cells, or PBMCs came the material, which was cDNA or gDNA.

Germline assignment: CDR1 SGHKS and CDR2 YYEKEE (reference sequence). The CDR3 totals 13 residues. Trimming cost V 1 base and J 4 bases, with 8 bases left between them. The data were produced by immunoSEQ multiplex PCR, yet TCRdb's version contains in-frame clones alone and is incomplete. The sample carries over 100,000 clones, more than 80% recorded once. V is TRBV5-5 and J is TRBJ1-1; D remains unclear. Sequenced: peripheral blood. The clonotype originates from a middle-aged man with acute or convalescent COVID-19. In nucleotides, the CDR3 is TGTGCCAGCAGCTTGAGCTGGGCCACTGAAGCTTTCTTT. Translated, it gives CASSLSWATEAFF.